The sequence of this TCR beta chain was determined in a study of blood T cell repertoires in COVID-19. Study summary: Both acute and convalescent COVID-19 samples were obtained from the United States, Italy and Spain.

The CDR3 sequence is 14 residues long. The germline gives CDR1 SGHNT, CDR2 YENEEA. J gave up 2 bases and V 6 bases, and 3 bases lay outside the gene matches. In the source study's methods: Amplification from reference gene primers served as the basis for estimated nucleated cell counts. The protocol was immunoSEQ multiplex PCR, while the TCRdb copy is restricted to in-frame clones and leaves out a portion. V, J and clone size were drawn from that table, and D and trimming were deduced from the DNA. The sample lists roughly 170,000 clones, 70% to 90% occurring once. Patients of the Seattle cohort, enrolled during active infection, were followed longitudinally.

This chain uses TRBV11-3 with TRBJ2-7; 11 nucleotides agree with TRBD1. This clonotype was sampled from a woman aged 45-60 years with COVID-19, enrolled during active disease. The sequenced sample was peripheral blood. CDR3 nucleotide sequence: TGTGCCAGCAGGGGACAGGGGGGAACCTACGAGCAGTACTTC. Its translation is CASRGQGGTYEQYF.